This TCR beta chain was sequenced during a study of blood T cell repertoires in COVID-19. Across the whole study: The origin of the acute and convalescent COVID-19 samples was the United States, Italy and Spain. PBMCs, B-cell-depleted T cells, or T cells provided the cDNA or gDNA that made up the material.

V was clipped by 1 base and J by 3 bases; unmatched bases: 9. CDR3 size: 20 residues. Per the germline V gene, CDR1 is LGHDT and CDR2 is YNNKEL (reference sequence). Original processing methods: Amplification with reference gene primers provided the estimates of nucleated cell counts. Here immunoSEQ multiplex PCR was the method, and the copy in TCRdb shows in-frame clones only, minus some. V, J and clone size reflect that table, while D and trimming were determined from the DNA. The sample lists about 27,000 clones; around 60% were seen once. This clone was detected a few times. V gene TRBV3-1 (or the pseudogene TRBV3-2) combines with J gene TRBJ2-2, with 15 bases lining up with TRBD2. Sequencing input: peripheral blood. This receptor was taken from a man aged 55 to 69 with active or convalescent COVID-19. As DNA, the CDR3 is TGTGCCAGCAGCCAAGCCTTCGGACTAGCGGGGGGGCGCGACACCGGGGAGCTGTTTTTT. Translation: CASSQAFGLAGGRDTGELFF.